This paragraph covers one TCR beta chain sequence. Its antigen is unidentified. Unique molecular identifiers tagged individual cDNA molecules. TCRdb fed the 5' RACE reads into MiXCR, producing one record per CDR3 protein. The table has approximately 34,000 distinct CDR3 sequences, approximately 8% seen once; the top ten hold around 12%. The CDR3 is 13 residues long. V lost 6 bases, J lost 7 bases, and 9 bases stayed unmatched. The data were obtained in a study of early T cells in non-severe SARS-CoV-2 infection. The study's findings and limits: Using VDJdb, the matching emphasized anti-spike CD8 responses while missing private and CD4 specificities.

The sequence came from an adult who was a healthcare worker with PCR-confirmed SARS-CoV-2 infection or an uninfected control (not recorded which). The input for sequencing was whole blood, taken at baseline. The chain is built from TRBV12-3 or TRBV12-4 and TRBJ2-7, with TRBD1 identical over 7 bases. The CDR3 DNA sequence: TGTGCCAGCAGGTCGAACCAACAGGGGGAGCAGTACTTC. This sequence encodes CASRSNQQGEQYF.